The 17 T cell receptor beta chains below were found in one sample sequenced in a study of beta chain features in type 1 diabetes. Investigators reverse transcribed all isolated RNA, so they sequenced expressed TCRB transcripts. Assay: immunoSEQ multiplex PCR; the TCRdb copy retains only in-frame clones and omits some. The table lists about 270,000 clones, 12% to 15% of them singletons. Material for sequencing was naive CD4+ T cells from blood. These receptors were obtained from a woman aged 35 to 49 in good health.

There are a few counts of this clone. This chain uses TRBV6-6 with TRBJ2-5; weak D call: TRBD2 (6 bases). Germline V gene data show CDR1 as MNHNY and CDR2 as SVGAGI (reference sequence). The V gene lost 2 bases and the J gene lost 4 bases, with 14 bases spanning the gap. The CDR3 runs 15 residues. Here the CDR3 DNA reads TGTGCCAGCAGTTACGGGAGGATTGGGGGAGAGACCCAGTACTTC. This codes for CASSYGRIGGETQYF.

In this sample, this clone turned up a few times. The V gene is TRBV19, the J gene TRBJ2-2, with TRBD2 identical over 8 bases. The CDR3 sequence is 14 residues long. Germline loops: CDR1 LNHDA, CDR2 SQIVND (reference sequence). The J segment lost 5 bases and the V segment lost 7 bases, leaving 6 bases of the junction unmatched. CDR3 sequence: CASTLAGHTGELFF. The CDR3 coding sequence is TGTGCCAGTACCTTAGCGGGACATACCGGGGAGCTGTTTTTT.

The genes are TRBV7-9 and TRBJ2-1; 8 nucleotides align to TRBD1. Germline lookup yields CDR1 SEHNR and CDR2 FQNEAQ (reference sequence). The trim removed 5 bases at V and 8 bases at J, leaving 11 bases unmatched. This CDR3 comprises 15 residues. In DNA form, the CDR3 reads TGTGCCAGCAGCCGCTGGACAGGGCCTAGGGATGAGCAGTTCTTC. This codes for CASSRWTGPRDEQFF.

V is TRBV19 and J is TRBJ1-2, with 9 bases fitting TRBD1. The CDR3 length is 14 residues. CDR1 is LNHDA and CDR2 is SQIVND in the germline V gene (reference sequence). Trimming at V came to 6 bases and at J to 8 bases, leaving 10 bases not matched to a gene. CDR3 sequence (DNA): TGTGCCAGTAGAAACGCCGGACAGGGGAGAGGCTACACCTTC. Protein product: CASRNAGQGRGYTF.

The chain employs TRBV5-1 and TRBJ1-2; TRBD1 aligns across 10 bases. This CDR3 has 19 amino acids. Trimming took 1 base from V and 4 from J; bases not matched to a gene: 16. Germline assignment: CDR1 SGHRS and CDR2 YFSETQ. The CDR3: CASSLLGQGSQPFFYGYTF. DNA of the CDR3: TGCGCCAGCAGCTTGCTGGGACAGGGGAGCCAGCCCTTCTTCTATGGCTACACCTTC.

In this sample, this clone turned up a few times. The rearrangement links TRBV7-9 to TRBJ1-1; D is ambiguous. From germline, CDR1 is SEHNR and CDR2 FQNEAQ (reference sequence). The CDR3 length is 13 residues. V was trimmed by 4 bases and J by 4 bases, leaving 10 bases between them. This chain's CDR3 is CASSSLLSTEAFF. The CDR3 DNA follows: TGTGCCAGCAGCTCCCTACTAAGCACTGAAGCTTTCTTT.

This clone was picked up a small number of times. The rearrangement joins TRBV6-1 to TRBJ1-5, with 8 nucleotides matching TRBD1. The CDR3 length is 15 residues. Losses at the gene ends were 5 bases for V and 10 bases for J; bases not matched to a gene: 13. Germline V lookup: CDR1 MNHNS, CDR2 SASEGT. The DNA for the CDR3 is TGTGCCAGCAGTCGTCCCGGGACAGGCGTCCCTCCCCAGCATTTT. This translates into CASSRPGTGVPPQHF.

CDR3 region: CASTIRGGIGMNTEAFF. DNA for the CDR3: TGTGCCAGCACCATTAGGGGGGGAATAGGGATGAACACTGAAGCTTTCTTT. V usage is TRBV11-2 and J usage is TRBJ1-1, with D possibly TRBD1 on 6 matching bases. Trimming took off 7 bases at V and 0 bases at J, with 21 bases between the two ends. The CDR3 runs 17 residues. CDR1 and CDR2 (germline): SGHAT, FQNNGV. Supplemented by reference TRBV11-2 and TRBJ1-1, the full variable domain reads EAGVAQSPRYKIIEKRQSVAFWCNPISGHATLYWYQQILGQGPKLLIQFQNNGVVDDSQLPKDRFSAERLKGVDSTLKIQPAKLEDSAVYLCASTIRGGIGMNTEAFFGQGTRLTVV.

This chain uses TRBV7-2 with TRBJ2-3; no reliable D call. V was clipped by 4 bases and J by 1 base, with 9 bases between them. The CDR3 loop spans 14 amino acids. CDR1 SGHTA and CDR2 FQGNSA come from the germline V gene. CDR3 sequence (DNA): TGTGCCAGCAGCTCCCCCTCCCGCACAGATACGCAGTATTTT. Its protein product is CASSSPSRTDTQYF.

The chain is built from TRBV25-1 and TRBJ2-4; TRBD2 is a possible D gene (5 bases). Trimming took 3 bases from V and 3 from J, leaving 15 bases between them. This CDR3 has 16 residues. CDR1 and CDR2 (germline): MGHDK, SYGVNS. This CDR3 is CASSERAKAGKNIQYF. The CDR3 region has the DNA TGTGCCAGCAGTGAGCGGGCGAAGGCGGGCAAAAACATTCAGTACTTC.

The rearrangement joins TRBV25-1 to TRBJ1-3; no clear D. Germline CDR1 and CDR2: MGHDK and SYGVNS. V lost 3 bases to trimming and J lost 0 bases, with 9 bases between them. CDR3 length: 15 amino acids. CDR3 loop: CASSDPLSSGNTIYF. The CDR3 nucleotides are TGTGCCAGCAGTGATCCGCTGAGCTCTGGAAACACCATATATTTT.

This clone was seen just once. The rearrangement links TRBV6-5 to TRBJ1-1, with TRBD1 matching 11 bases. The CDR3 length is 14 residues. Germline trimming cut 2 bases from V and 5 bases from J; bases unmatched to any gene: 1. Germline V lookup: CDR1 MNHEY, CDR2 SVGAGI. This CDR3 reads CASSYGTGGTEAFF. In DNA form, the CDR3 reads TGTGCCAGCAGTTACGGGACAGGGGGGACTGAAGCTTTCTTT.

The rearrangement links TRBV7-2 to TRBJ2-1; 11 bases agree with TRBD1. The V and J ends lost 4 bases and 8 bases, in that order; junction bases with no gene match: 4. Germline CDR1 reads SGHTA; CDR2 reads FQGNSA. The CDR3 runs 14 residues. CDR3 residues: CASSSGQGAYEQFF. CDR3 nucleotide sequence: TGTGCCAGCAGCTCAGGACAGGGGGCTTATGAGCAGTTCTTC.

The V gene is TRBV5-1, the J gene TRBJ1-1, with a tentative D call TRBD1 (5 bases). V shed 3 bases and J shed 2 bases, with 14 bases lying between them. CDR1 and CDR2 from the germline V gene are SGHRS and YFSETQ. CDR3 size: 15 residues. This CDR3 reads CASSSSGGVNTEAFF. CDR3 nucleotides: TGCGCCAGCAGCTCCAGCGGGGGGGTAAACACTGAAGCTTTCTTT.

The chain has TRBV11-2 and TRBJ2-3, with a possible D match to TRBD2 (6 bases). The CDR3 is 14 residues long. Germline V CDR1 and CDR2: SGHAT, FQNNGV. Trimming took off 6 bases at V and 2 bases at J, with 12 bases between the two ends. The DNA for the CDR3 is TGTGCCAGCAGGGCGGGACTCATCACAGATACGCAGTATTTT. This gives the protein CASRAGLITDTQYF.

This clone appeared a few times. The rearrangement uses TRBV9 and TRBJ1-1; D possibly corresponds to TRBD1 (6 bases). Germline CDR1 is SGDLS and CDR2 is YYNGEE. This CDR3 comprises 15 residues. The V gene lost 2 bases and the J gene lost 1 base, with 12 bases spanning the gap. CDR3 coding DNA: TGTGCCAGCAGCGTTGTTGGACAGACGAACACTGAAGCTTTCTTT. Translating it yields CASSVVGQTNTEAFF.

This clone was found a few times. This sequence joins TRBV19 and TRBJ2-5, with a tentative D call TRBD2 (7 bases). Trimming took off 7 bases at V and 0 bases at J, with 12 bases between the two ends. Germline V lookup: CDR1 LNHDA, CDR2 SQIVND (reference sequence). This CDR3 has 14 residues. Written as DNA, the CDR3 is TGTGCCAGTATAGGGGGGAGGGACCAAGAGACCCAGTACTTC. Protein: CASIGGRDQETQYF.